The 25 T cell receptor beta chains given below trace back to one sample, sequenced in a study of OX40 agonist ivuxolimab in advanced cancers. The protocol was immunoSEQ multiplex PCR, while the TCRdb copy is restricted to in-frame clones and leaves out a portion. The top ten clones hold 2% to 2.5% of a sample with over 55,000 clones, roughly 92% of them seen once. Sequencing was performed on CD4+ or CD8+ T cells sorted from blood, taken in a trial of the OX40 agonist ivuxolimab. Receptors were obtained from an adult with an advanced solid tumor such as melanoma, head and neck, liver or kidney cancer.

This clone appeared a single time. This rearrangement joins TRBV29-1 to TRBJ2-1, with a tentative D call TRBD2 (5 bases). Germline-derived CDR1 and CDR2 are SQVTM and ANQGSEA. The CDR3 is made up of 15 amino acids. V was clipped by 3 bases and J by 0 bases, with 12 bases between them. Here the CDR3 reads CSVEPGLHSYNEQFF. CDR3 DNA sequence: TGCAGCGTTGAGCCTGGACTCCACTCCTACAATGAGCAGTTCTTC.

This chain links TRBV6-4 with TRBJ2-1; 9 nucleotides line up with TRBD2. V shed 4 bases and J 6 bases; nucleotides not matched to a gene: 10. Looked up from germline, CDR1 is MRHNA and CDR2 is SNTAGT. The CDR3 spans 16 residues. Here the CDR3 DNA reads TGTGCCAGCAGTGTGAGGGGGCGGGAGGGCGTCAATGAGCAGTTCTTC. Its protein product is CASSVRGREGVNEQFF.

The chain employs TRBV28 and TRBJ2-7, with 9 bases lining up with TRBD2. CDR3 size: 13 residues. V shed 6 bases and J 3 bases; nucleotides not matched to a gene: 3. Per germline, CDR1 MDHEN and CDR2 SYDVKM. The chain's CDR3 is CASRNSGGYEQYF. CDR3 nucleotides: TGTGCCAGCAGGAATAGCGGGGGCTACGAGCAGTACTTC.

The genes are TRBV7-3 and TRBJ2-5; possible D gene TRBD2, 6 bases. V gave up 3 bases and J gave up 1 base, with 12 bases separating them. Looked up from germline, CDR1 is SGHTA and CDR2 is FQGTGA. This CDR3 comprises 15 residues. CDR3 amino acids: CASSLEGLGQETQYF. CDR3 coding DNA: TGTGCCAGCAGCTTGGAGGGGCTGGGCCAAGAGACCCAGTACTTC.

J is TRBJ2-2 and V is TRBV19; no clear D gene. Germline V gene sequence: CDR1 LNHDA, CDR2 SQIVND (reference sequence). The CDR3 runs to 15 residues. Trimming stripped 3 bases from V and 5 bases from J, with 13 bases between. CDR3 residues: CASSMGGSGTGELFF. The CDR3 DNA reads TGTGCCAGTAGTATGGGCGGATCTGGGACCGGGGAGCTGTTTTTT.

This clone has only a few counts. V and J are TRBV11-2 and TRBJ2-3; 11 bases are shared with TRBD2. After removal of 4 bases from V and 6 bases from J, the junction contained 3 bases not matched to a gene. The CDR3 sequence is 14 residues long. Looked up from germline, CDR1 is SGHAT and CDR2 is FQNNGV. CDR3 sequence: CASSSTSGSDTQYF. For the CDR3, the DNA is TGTGCCAGCAGCTCCACTAGCGGGAGCGATACGCAGTATTTT.

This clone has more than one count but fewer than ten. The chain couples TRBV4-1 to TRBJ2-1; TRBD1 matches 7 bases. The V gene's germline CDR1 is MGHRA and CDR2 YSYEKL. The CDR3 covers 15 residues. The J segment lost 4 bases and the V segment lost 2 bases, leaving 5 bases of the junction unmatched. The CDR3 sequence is CASSQPTGLYNEQFF. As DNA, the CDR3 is TGCGCCAGCAGCCAACCGACAGGGTTGTACAATGAGCAGTTCTTC.

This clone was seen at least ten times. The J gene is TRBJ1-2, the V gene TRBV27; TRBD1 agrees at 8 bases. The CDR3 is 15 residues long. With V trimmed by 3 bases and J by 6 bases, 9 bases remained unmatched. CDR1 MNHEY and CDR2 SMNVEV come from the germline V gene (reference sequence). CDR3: CASSLEDREKDGYTF. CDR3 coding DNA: TGTGCCAGCAGTTTGGAGGACAGGGAGAAAGATGGCTACACCTTC.

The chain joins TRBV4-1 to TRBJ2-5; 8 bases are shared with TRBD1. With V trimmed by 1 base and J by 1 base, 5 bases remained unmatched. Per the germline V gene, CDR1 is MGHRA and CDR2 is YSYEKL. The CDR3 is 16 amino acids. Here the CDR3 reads CASSQGQGRFQETQYF. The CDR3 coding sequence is TGCGCCAGCAGCCAAGGACAGGGGAGGTTCCAAGAGACCCAGTACTTC.

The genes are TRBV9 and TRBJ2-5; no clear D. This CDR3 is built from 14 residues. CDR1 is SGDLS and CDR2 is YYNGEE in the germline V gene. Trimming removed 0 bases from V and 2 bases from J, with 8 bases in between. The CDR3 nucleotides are TGTGCCAGCAGCGTAGGAATCACTCAAGAGACCCAGTACTTC. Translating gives CASSVGITQETQYF.

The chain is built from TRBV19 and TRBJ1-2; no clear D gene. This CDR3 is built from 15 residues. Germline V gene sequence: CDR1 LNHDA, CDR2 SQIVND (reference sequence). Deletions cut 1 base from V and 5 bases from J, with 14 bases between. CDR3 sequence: CASSIGDNPGYGYTF. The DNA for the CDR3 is TGTGCCAGTAGTATAGGCGACAACCCTGGGTATGGCTACACCTTC.

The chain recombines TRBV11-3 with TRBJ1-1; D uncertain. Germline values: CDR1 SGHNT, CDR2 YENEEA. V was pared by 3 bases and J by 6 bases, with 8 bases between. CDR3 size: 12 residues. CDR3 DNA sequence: TGTGCCAGCAGCTTTGGGCGGGCTGAAGCTTTCTTT. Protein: CASSFGRAEAFF.

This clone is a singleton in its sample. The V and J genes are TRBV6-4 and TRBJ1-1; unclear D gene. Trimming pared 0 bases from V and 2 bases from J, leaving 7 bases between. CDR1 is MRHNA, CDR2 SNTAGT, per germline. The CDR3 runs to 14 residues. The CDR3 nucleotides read TGTGCCAGCAGTGACTCGGAGGTAAACACTGAAGCTTTCTTT. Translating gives CASSDSEVNTEAFF.

CDR3 nucleotide sequence: TGTGCCAGCAGTCCCCACGGGGTAGCGGGAGTCGACGAGCAGTACTTC. It translates to CASSPHGVAGVDEQYF. This chain links TRBV28 with TRBJ2-7, with 9 nucleotides matching TRBD2. V trimming: 5 bases; J trimming: 5 bases; junction bases outside the gene matches: 13. Germline values: CDR1 MDHEN, CDR2 SYDVKM. The CDR3 is 16 amino acids.

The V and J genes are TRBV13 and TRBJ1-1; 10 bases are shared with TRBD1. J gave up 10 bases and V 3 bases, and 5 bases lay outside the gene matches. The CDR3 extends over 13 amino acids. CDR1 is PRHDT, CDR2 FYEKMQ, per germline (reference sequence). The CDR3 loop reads CASSFDRGQGAFF. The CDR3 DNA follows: TGTGCCAGCAGCTTTGACAGGGGGCAAGGAGCTTTCTTT.

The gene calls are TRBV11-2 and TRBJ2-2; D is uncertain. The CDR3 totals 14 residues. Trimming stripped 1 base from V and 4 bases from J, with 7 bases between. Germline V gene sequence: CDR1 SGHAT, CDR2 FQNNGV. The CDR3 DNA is TGTGCCAGCAGCTTAGTGGTGCTCACCGGGGAGCTGTTTTTT. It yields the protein CASSLVVLTGELFF. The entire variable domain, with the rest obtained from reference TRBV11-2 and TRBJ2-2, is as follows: EAGVAQSPRYKIIEKRQSVAFWCNPISGHATLYWYQQILGQGPKLLIQFQNNGVVDDSQLPKDRFSAERLKGVDSTLKIQPAKLEDSAVYLCASSLVVLTGELFFGEGSRLTVL.

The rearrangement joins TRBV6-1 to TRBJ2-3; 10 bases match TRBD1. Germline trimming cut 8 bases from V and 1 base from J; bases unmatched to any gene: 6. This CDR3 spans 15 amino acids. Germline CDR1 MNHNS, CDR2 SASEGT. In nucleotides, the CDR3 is TGTGCCAGCTGTAGGGGGACAGGGGGCACAGATACGCAGTATTTT. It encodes CASCRGTGGTDTQYF.

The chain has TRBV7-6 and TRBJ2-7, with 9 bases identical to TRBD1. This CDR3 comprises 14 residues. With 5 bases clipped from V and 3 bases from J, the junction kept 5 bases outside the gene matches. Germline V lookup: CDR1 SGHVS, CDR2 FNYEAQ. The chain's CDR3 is CASSQQGALYEQYF. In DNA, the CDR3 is TGTGCCAGCAGCCAACAGGGGGCCCTCTACGAGCAGTACTTC.

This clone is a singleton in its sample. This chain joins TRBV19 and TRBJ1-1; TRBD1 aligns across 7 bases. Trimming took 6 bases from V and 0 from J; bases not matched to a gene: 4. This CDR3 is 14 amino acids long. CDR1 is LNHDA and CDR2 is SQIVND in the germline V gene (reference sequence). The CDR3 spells CASRNGQVNTEAFF. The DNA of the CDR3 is TGTGCCAGTAGGAATGGACAGGTGAACACTGAAGCTTTCTTT.

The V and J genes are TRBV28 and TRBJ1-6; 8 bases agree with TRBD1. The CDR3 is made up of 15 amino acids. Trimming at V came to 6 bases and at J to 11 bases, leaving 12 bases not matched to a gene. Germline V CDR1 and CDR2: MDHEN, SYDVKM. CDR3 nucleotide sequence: TGTGCCAGCAGCGTCGCCCGGACAGGGTCGACACCCCTCCACTTT. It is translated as CASSVARTGSTPLHF.

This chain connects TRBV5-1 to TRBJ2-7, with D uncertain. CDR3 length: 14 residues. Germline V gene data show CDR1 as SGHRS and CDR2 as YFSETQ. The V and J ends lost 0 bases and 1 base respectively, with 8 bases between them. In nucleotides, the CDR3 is TGCGCCAGCAGCTTGGAACACACGTCCTACGAGCAGTACTTC. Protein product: CASSLEHTSYEQYF.

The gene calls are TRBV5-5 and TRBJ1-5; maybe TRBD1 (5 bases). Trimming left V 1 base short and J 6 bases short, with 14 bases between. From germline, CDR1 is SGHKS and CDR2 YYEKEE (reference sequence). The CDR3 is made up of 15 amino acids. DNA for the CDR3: TGTGCCAGCAGCTTGTTGGGGCAGGGTGGTCAGCCCCAGCATTTT. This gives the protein CASSLLGQGGQPQHF.

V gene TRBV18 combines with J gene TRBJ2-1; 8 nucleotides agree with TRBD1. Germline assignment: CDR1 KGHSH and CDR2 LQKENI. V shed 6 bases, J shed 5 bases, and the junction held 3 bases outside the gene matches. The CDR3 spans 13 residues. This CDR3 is CASSGQGNNEQFF. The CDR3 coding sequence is TGTGCCAGCTCCGGACAGGGAAACAATGAGCAGTTCTTC.

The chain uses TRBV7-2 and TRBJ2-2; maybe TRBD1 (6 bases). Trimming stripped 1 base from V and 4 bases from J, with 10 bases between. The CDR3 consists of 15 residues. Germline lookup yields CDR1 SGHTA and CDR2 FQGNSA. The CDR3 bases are TGTGCCAGCAGCTTAGGACAGGCCAGCACCGGGGAGCTGTTTTTT. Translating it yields CASSLGQASTGELFF.

The DNA for the CDR3 is TGTGCCAGCAGCCGAACGTCCGCGCGGAGCGGGGAGCTGTTTTTT. Protein sequence: CASSRTSARSGELFF. V usage is TRBV7-9 and J usage is TRBJ2-2; D ambiguous. Germline-derived CDR1 and CDR2 are SEHNR and FQNEAQ (reference sequence). V was clipped by 5 bases and J by 7 bases, with 17 bases between them. There are 15 residues in the CDR3.